The rows below give T cell receptor beta chains drawn from one sample of a study of shared clonotypes between healthy human individuals. Data came from immunoSEQ multiplex PCR; TCRdb stores just in-frame clones and leaves some out. The sample yields fewer than 1 million clones, about 96% seen once. The sample comprised naive CD8+ T cells sorted from blood. These receptors all come from a young man in good health. The CDR3 runs from the conserved cysteine through the conserved F or W. Each record gives: J gene, D gene, V gene, clone size, CDR3 protein, CDR3 DNA. D genes are given only for firm matches. Clone size is stated in some rows and not others, as once, few, many or a class when expanded.

>TRBJ2-1|-|TRBV12-5|-
CASGLGMADNEQFF
TGTGCTAGTGGTTTGGGGATGGCCGACAATGAGCAGTTCTTC
>TRBJ2-5|-|TRBV7-8|-
CASSFQETQYF
TGTGCCAGCAGCTTTCAAGAGACCCAGTACTTC
>TRBJ1-1|-|TRBV7-3|-
CASSLTLTPTEAFF
TGTGCCAGCAGCTTAACGTTAACACCAACTGAAGCTTTCTTT
>TRBJ1-1|TRBD1|TRBV11-2|-
CASSLDHRGHTEAFF
TGTGCCAGCAGCTTAGATCACAGGGGGCACACTGAAGCTTTCTTT
>TRBJ2-5|-|TRBV6-5|once
CASSYRVGGVQETQYF
TGTGCCAGCAGTTACCGGGTTGGCGGAGTACAAGAGACCCAGTACTTC
>TRBJ2-6|TRBD2|TRBV6-5|-
CASSYYSSGNNVLTF
TGTGCCAGCAGTTACTACTCTAGCGGGAACAACGTCCTGACTTTC
>TRBJ2-5|TRBD2|TRBV28|-
CASRPLAGGPLGTQYF
TGTGCCAGCAGGCCCCTAGCGGGAGGTCCCCTTGGGACCCAGTACTTC
>TRBJ2-1|-|TRBV4-1|-
CASSLAPPQGNNEQFF
TGCGCCAGCAGCCTGGCCCCCCCTCAGGGCAACAATGAGCAGTTCTTC
>TRBJ2-5|-|TRBV6-5|-
CASSYASGGETQYF
TGTGCCAGCAGTTACGCGAGCGGCGGGGAGACCCAGTACTTC
>TRBJ2-7|TRBD2|TRBV7-2|-
CASSSVGLAAFEQYF
TGTGCCAGCAGCTCCGTGGGACTAGCAGCATTTGAGCAGTACTTC
>TRBJ1-4|-|TRBV4-1|-
CASSRQDHLTTNEKLFF
TGCGCCAGCAGCCGCCAGGACCACCTAACAACTAATGAAAAACTGTTTTTT
>TRBJ2-1|-|TRBV10-3|once
CAISGGGLWYEQFF
TGTGCCATCAGTGGTGGGGGGCTGTGGTATGAGCAGTTCTTC
>TRBJ2-1|TRBD2|TRBV27|-
CASSFRRTSGNNEQFF
TGTGCCAGCAGTTTCCGTAGGACTAGCGGTAACAATGAGCAGTTCTTC
>TRBJ2-3|-|TRBV7-9|-
CASSLIESSTDTQYF
TGTGCCAGCAGCTTAATAGAATCTAGCACAGATACGCAGTATTTT
>TRBJ2-7|-|TRBV27|-
CASSPLPAYEQYF
TGTGCCAGCAGTCCCCTGCCGGCTTACGAGCAGTACTTC
>TRBJ2-7|-|TRBV27|few
CASSLSGFEQYF
TGTGCCAGCAGTTTATCAGGGTTCGAGCAGTACTTC
>TRBJ2-1|TRBD2|TRBV11-2|-
CASSDGGTSGKNEQFF
TGTGCCAGCAGCGACGGCGGTACTAGCGGGAAGAATGAGCAGTTCTTC
>TRBJ2-1|-|TRBV7-6|-
CASSLVMVGGAHNEQFF
TGTGCCAGCAGCTTAGTAATGGTTGGGGGGGCCCACAATGAGCAGTTCTTC
>TRBJ2-7|-|TRBV6-1|-
CASSETYSYEQYF
TGTGCCAGCAGTGAAACTTATTCCTACGAGCAGTACTTC
>TRBJ1-4|TRBD1|TRBV29-1|-
CSVRTGLNEKLFF
TGCAGCGTCCGGACAGGACTAAATGAAAAACTGTTTTTT
>TRBJ1-1|-|TRBV6-1|-
CASTSAWEAFF
TGTGCCAGCACCTCAGCCTGGGAGGCTTTCTTT
>TRBJ2-5|TRBD2|TRBV9|-
CASTQWGGGQETQYF
TGTGCCAGCACGCAGTGGGGCGGGGGCCAAGAGACCCAGTACTTC
>TRBJ2-7|-|TRBV7-9|-
CASSHPRTPYEQYF
TGTGCCAGCAGCCACCCCCGGACTCCCTACGAGCAGTACTTC
>TRBJ1-2|-|TRBV27|-
CASSLGAYYGYTF
TGTGCCAGCAGTTTAGGCGCCTACTATGGCTACACCTTC
>TRBJ2-3|TRBD1|TRBV6-1|-
CASSGRQGYLTDTQYF
TGTGCCAGCAGTGGACGACAGGGTTACCTCACAGATACGCAGTATTTT
>TRBJ1-2|TRBD1|TRBV5-1|-
CASSLGEPGGAIWYGYTF
TGCGCCAGCAGCTTGGGCGAACCAGGGGGCGCGATATGGTATGGCTACACCTTC
>TRBJ2-2|TRBD1|TRBV2|-
CASSVTGGPGELFF
TGTGCCAGCTCGGTGACAGGGGGACCCGGGGAGCTGTTTTTT
>TRBJ2-3|-|TRBV21-1|-
CASSGLPDTQYF
TGTGCCAGCAGCGGGTTGCCAGATACGCAGTATTTT
>TRBJ1-2|-|TRBV5-1|-
CASSGRTDNYGYTF
TGCGCCAGCAGCGGGAGGACAGATAACTATGGCTACACCTTC
>TRBJ2-3|TRBD1|TRBV27|-
CASSDMGQWQDTQYF
TGTGCCAGCAGCGACATGGGACAGTGGCAGGATACGCAGTATTTT
>TRBJ2-7|-|TRBV6-5|-
CASSYRDGYEQYF
TGTGCCAGCAGTTACAGGGATGGCTACGAGCAGTACTTC
>TRBJ2-7|-|TRBV13|-
CASSPQGGDALYEQYF
TGTGCCAGCAGCCCCCAGGGGGGGGACGCCCTTTACGAGCAGTACTTC
>TRBJ2-3|TRBD2|TRBV7-2|-
CASSEGLAGITDTQYF
TGTGCCAGCAGTGAGGGGCTAGCGGGGATCACAGATACGCAGTATTTT
>TRBJ2-7|-|TRBV27|-
CASSLGTSAYEQYF
TGTGCCAGCAGTTTAGGGACATCGGCCTACGAGCAGTACTTC
>TRBJ1-5|-|TRBV19|once
CASSIGWQPQHF
TGTGCCAGTAGTATCGGGTGGCAGCCCCAGCATTTT
>TRBJ1-5|-|TRBV7-9|-
CASSSGGQPQHF
TGTGCCAGCAGCTCCGGTGGGCAGCCCCAGCATTTT
>TRBJ2-2|-|TRBV29-1|-
CSVERPRSTGELFF
TGCAGCGTTGAGCGGCCTAGAAGCACCGGGGAGCTGTTTTTT
>TRBJ2-5|TRBD2|TRBV5-1|-
CASSLAWLGLAATGTQYF
TGCGCCAGCAGCTTGGCCTGGTTGGGGCTAGCGGCCACCGGGACCCAGTACTTC
>TRBJ2-1|TRBD2|TRBV11-3|-
CASSGTSGNNEQFF
TGTGCCAGCAGCGGGACTAGCGGAAACAATGAGCAGTTCTTC
>TRBJ1-1|-|TRBV10-1|-
CASSESSLGRAEAFF
TGCGCCAGCAGTGAGTCGAGCCTCGGACGGGCTGAAGCTTTCTTT
>TRBJ2-1|TRBD2|TRBV7-7|-
CASSLAGRGVDEQFF
TGTGCTAGCAGCTTAGCGGGAAGGGGGGTGGATGAGCAGTTCTTC
>TRBJ1-1|-|TRBV5-8|once
CASSSRSLNTEAFF
TGTGCCAGCAGCTCCAGGAGCCTGAACACTGAAGCTTTCTTT
>TRBJ2-7|TRBD1|TRBV27|-
CASSQDRSYEQYF
TGTGCCAGCAGTCAGGACAGGTCCTACGAGCAGTACTTC
>TRBJ2-7|TRBD2|TRBV7-2|-
CASSLVQSGGSYEQYF
TGTGCCAGCAGCTTAGTGCAGTCGGGGGGCTCCTACGAGCAGTACTTC
>TRBJ1-1|TRBD1|TRBV2|-
CARRRGGTGNHLNTEAFF
TGTGCCAGGCGGAGGGGTGGGACAGGGAATCACTTGAACACTGAAGCTTTCTTT
>TRBJ2-1|-|TRBV5-1|-
CASSLVQGLRVALNEQFF
TGCGCCAGCAGCTTGGTCCAGGGACTCCGCGTAGCCCTCAATGAGCAGTTCTTC
>TRBJ1-2|-|TRBV6-5|-
CASSEGEGCYTF
TGTGCCAGCAGTGAGGGGGAGGGCTGCTACACCTTC